This T cell receptor (beta chain) was retrieved from a study of OX40 agonist ivuxolimab in advanced cancers. Study as a whole: Patients receiving dose escalation had hepatocellular carcinoma, melanoma, renal cell or head and neck cancer. Of mixed ages from about 20 to 80 and averaging around 60 years, the group was roughly 85% male. Study-wide results and caveats: Some of the lowest clonal expansion was seen in partial responders at 0.1-3.0 mg/kg. Antigen targets of the expanded peripheral T cells went undetermined.

The data were produced by immunoSEQ multiplex PCR, yet TCRdb's version contains in-frame clones alone and is incomplete. This table has tens of thousands of clones, roughly 84% appearing once. Germline values: CDR1 MNHEY, CDR2 SVGAGI. CDR3 size: 14 residues. Trimming took off 6 bases at V and 7 bases at J, with 19 bases between the two ends. For this clone: The antigen remains unidentified.

V and J are TRBV6-5 and TRBJ2-7; possible D gene TRBD2, 6 bases. The TCR was taken from an adult with an advanced solid tumor such as melanoma, head and neck, liver or kidney cancer. This material consisted of CD4+ or CD8+ T cells sorted from blood, taken in a trial of the OX40 agonist ivuxolimab. The CDR3 DNA reads as TGTGCCAGCAGCCACGGGGGTAGAGGCCGGGAGCAGTACTTC. Translating it yields CASSHGGRGREQYF.